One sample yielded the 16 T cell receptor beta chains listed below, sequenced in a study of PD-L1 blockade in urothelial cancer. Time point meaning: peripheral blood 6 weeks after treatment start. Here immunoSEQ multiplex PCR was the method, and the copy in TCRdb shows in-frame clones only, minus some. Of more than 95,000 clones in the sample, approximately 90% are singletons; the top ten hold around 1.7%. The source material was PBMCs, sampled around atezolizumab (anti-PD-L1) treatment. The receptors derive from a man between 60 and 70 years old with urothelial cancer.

The CDR3 is CASSFRAGGNTGELFF. The CDR3 coding sequence is TGCGCCAGCAGCTTTCGAGCGGGAGGGAACACCGGGGAGCTGTTTTTT. The gene calls are TRBV5-1 and TRBJ2-2; 9 bases map to TRBD2. Germline V gene sequence: CDR1 SGHRS, CDR2 YFSETQ. Trimming at V came to 2 bases and at J to 1 base, leaving 3 bases not matched to a gene. The CDR3 consists of 16 residues.

CDR3 in amino acids: CASSLEQWTDTQYF. In DNA, the CDR3 is TGTGCCAGCAGCTTGGAACAGTGGACAGATACGCAGTATTTT. This chain links TRBV5-5 with TRBJ2-3; no firm D call. The ends were cut back, 0 bases at V and 3 bases at J, with 8 bases in the middle. The germline V gene encodes CDR1 SGHKS and CDR2 YYEKEE (reference sequence). This CDR3 contains 14 residues.

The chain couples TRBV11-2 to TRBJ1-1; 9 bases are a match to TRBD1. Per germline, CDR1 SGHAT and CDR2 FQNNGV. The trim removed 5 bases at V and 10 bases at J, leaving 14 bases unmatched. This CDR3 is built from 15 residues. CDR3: CASSPQTGTGNSAFF. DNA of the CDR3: TGTGCCAGCAGCCCGCAAACCGGGACAGGGAATTCAGCTTTCTTT.

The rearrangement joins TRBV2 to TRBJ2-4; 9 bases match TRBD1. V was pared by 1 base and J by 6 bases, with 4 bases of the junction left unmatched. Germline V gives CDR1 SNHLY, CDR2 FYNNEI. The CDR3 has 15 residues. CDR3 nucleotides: TGTGCCAGCAGTGAAGAGCGGGACAGGGTAAACATTCAGTACTTC. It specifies CASSEERDRVNIQYF.

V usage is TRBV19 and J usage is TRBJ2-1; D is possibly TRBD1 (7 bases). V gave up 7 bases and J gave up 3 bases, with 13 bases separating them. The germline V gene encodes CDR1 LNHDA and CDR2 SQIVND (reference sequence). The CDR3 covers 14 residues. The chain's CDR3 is CASMEGALYNEQFF. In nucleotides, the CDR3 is TGTGCCAGTATGGAGGGGGCCCTCTACAATGAGCAGTTCTTC.

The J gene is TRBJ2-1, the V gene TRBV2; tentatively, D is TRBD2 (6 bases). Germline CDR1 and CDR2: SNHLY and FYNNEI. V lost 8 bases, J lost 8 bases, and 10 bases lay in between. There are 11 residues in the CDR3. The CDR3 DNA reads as TGTGCCAGCGCAAGGGAGGATGAGCAGTTCTTC. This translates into CASAREDEQFF. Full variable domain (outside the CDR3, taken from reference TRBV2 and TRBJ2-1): EPEVTQTPSHQVTQMGQEVILRCVPISNHLYFYWYRQILGQKVEFLVSFYNNEISEKSEIFDDQFSVERPDGSNFTLKIRSTKLEDSAMYFCASAREDEQFFGPGTRLTVL.

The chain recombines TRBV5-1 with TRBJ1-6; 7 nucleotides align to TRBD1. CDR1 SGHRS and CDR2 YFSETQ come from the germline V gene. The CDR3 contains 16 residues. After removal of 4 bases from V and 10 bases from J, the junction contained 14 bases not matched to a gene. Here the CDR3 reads CASSLTGEGRASPLHF. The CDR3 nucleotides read TGCGCCAGCAGCCTCACAGGGGAAGGAAGGGCCTCACCCCTCCACTTT.

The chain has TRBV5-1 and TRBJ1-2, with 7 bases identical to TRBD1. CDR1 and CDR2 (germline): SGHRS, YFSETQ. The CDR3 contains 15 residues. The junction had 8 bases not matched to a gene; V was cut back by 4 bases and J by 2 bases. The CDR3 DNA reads TGCGCCAGCAGCCCCCCCCCAGGGGGAAACTATGGCTACACCTTC. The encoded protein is CASSPPPGGNYGYTF. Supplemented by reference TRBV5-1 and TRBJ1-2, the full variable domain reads KAGVTQTPRYLIKTRGQQVTLSCSPISGHRSVSWYQQTPGQGLQFLFEYFSETQRNKGNFPGRFSGRQFSNSRSEMNVSTLELGDSALYLCASSPPPGGNYGYTFGSGTRLTVV.

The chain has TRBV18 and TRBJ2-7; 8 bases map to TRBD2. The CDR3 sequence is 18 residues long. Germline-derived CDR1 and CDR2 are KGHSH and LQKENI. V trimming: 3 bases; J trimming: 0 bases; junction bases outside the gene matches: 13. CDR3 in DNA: TGTGCCAGCTCACCCCAGAGGCAAGGACTAGCCAGCTCCTACGAGCAGTACTTC. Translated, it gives CASSPQRQGLASSYEQYF.

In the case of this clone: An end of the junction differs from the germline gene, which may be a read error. As DNA, the CDR3 is TGTGCCAGCAGCTTGTTTTACTCCTCCGAGCAGTACTTC. Translated, it gives CASSLFYSSEQYF. The chain uses TRBV5-6 and TRBJ2-7; D unresolved. The CDR3 is 13 residues long. In germline, CDR1 is SGHDT, CDR2 YYEEEE.

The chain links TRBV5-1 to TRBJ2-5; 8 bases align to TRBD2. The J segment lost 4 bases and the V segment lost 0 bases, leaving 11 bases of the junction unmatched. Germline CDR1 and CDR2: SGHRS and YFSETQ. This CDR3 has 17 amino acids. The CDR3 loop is CASSLEGSGILPETQYF. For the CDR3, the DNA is TGCGCCAGCAGCTTGGAGGGTAGCGGGATCTTGCCAGAGACCCAGTACTTC. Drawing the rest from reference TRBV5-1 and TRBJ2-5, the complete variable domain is KAGVTQTPRYLIKTRGQQVTLSCSPISGHRSVSWYQQTPGQGLQFLFEYFSETQRNKGNFPGRFSGRQFSNSRSEMNVSTLELGDSALYLCASSLEGSGILPETQYFGPGTRLLVL.

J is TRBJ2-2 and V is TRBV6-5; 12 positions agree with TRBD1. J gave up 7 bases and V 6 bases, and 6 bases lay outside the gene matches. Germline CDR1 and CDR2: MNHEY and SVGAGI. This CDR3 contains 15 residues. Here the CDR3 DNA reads TGTGCCAGCAGCTCCGGGACAGGGGGCAGCGGGGAGCTGTTTTTT. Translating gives CASSSGTGGSGELFF.

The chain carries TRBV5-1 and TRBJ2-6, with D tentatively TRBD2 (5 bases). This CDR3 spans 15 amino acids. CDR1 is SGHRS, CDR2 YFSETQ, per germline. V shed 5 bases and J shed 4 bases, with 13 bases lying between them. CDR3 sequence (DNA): TGCGCCAGCAGTTCCACTCCGGGGGGGGCCAACGTCCTGACTTTC. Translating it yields CASSSTPGGANVLTF.

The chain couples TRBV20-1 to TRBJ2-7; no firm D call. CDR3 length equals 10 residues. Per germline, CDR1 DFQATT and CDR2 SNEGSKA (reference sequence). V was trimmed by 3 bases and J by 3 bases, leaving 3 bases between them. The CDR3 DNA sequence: TGCAGTGCTAGCAGCTACGAGCAGTACTTC. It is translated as CSASSYEQYF.

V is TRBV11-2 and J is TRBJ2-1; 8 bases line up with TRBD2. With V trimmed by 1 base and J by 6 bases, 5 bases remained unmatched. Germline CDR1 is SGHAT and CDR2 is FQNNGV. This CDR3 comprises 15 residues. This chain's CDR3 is CASSLAGGFINEQFF. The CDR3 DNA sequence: TGTGCCAGCAGCTTAGCGGGGGGGTTTATCAATGAGCAGTTCTTC.

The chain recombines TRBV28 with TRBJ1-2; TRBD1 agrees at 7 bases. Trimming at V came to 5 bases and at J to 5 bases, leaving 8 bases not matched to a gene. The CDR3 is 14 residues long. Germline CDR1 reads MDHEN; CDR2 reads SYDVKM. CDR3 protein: CASSQNPGQYGYTF. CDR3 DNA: TGTGCCAGCAGTCAAAATCCGGGACAGTATGGCTACACCTTC.